This TCR beta chain emerged from a study of shared clonotypes between healthy human individuals. The CDR3 is 16 residues long. The V gene end was trimmed by 5 bases and the J gene end by 4 bases; junction bases not matched to a gene: 8. The germline V gene encodes CDR1 SEHNR and CDR2 FQNEAQ (reference sequence). This clone was seen repeatedly, ten times or more. What it binds is not known. Study-wide results and caveats: Blood was the only sampled material, and tissue repertoires likely differ.

The run depth of the assay was deep. Genomic DNA from each subset was divided evenly over several immunoSEQ plates. Method: immunoSEQ multiplex PCR; TCRdb's copy keeps in-frame clones and lacks some. In the table there are about 500,000 clones, 77% of which are singletons. It was tens of millions of PBMCs that unsorted samples used for genomic DNA. The chain couples TRBV7-9 to TRBJ2-1; 10 bases match TRBD2. Sequencing used PBMCs. The receptor's source is a woman aged 40 to 49 in good health. Some clones in this sample may be carry-over from other donors' samples. The CDR3 sequence is CASSARAGGRYNEQFF. The CDR3 nucleotides read TGTGCCAGCAGCGCACGAGCGGGAGGGCGATACAATGAGCAGTTCTTC.